The 30 T cell receptor beta chains below were found in one sample sequenced in a study of neurological immune-mediated disorders. Using its own MiXCR run on the 5' RACE reads, TCRdb lists one record per CDR3 protein. The data contain approximately 50,000 distinct CDR3 sequences, approximately 10% of them singletons. The specimen was PBMCs. The receptors stem from a man in his 70s with HTLV-1-associated myelopathy (HAM/TSP).

This clonotype occurred a few times. CDR3 nucleotides: TGTGCCAGCAACCCAAACCCCCATGGCGGTAGCACAGATACGCAGTATTTT. Translating gives CASNPNPHGGSTDTQYF. The chain uses TRBV9 and TRBJ2-3, with D uncertain. V was trimmed by 6 bases and J by 0 bases, leaving 20 bases between them. The CDR3 has 17 amino acids. CDR1 is SGDLS and CDR2 is YYNGEE in the germline V gene. Based on the CDR3 plus reference TRBV9 and TRBJ2-3, the full variable domain is DSGVTQTPKHLITATGQRVTLRCSPRSGDLSVYWYQQSLDQGLQFLIQYYNGEERAKGNILERFSAQQFPDLHSELNLSSLELGDSALYFCASNPNPHGGSTDTQYFGPGTRLTVL.

The table lists this clonotype with many counts. The V and J genes are TRBV7-9 and TRBJ2-1; no clear D gene. CDR1 SEHNR and CDR2 FQNEAQ come from the germline V gene (reference sequence). The length of the CDR3 is 16 residues. V shed 7 bases and J shed 1 base, with 17 bases lying between them. The CDR3 coding sequence is TGTGCCAGCATACCTCCGCCGAAAGGGTCCTACAATGAGCAGTTCTTC. Protein product: CASIPPPKGSYNEQFF.

This clonotype has ten or more counts. The chain links TRBV29-1 to TRBJ2-6; 9 bases match TRBD2. This CDR3 contains 16 residues. The V and J ends lost 4 bases and 1 base, in that order; junction bases with no gene match: 5. Germline V gives CDR1 SQVTM, CDR2 ANQGSEA. CDR3 nucleotide sequence: TGCAGCGTTGTCCTAGCGGGGCAGTCTGGGGCCAACGTCCTGACTTTC. Translating it yields CSVVLAGQSGANVLTF. Filled out from reference TRBV29-1 and TRBJ2-6, the complete variable domain reads SAVISQKPSRDICQRGTSLTIQCQVDSQVTMMFWYRQQPGQSLTLIATANQGSEATYESGFVIDKFPISRPNLTFSTLTVSNMSPEDSSIYLCSVVLAGQSGANVLTFGAGSRLTVL.

This clonotype has more than one count but fewer than ten. The rearrangement uses TRBV20-1 and TRBJ2-1; 10 positions agree with TRBD2. J gave up 8 bases and V 1 base, and 8 bases lay outside the gene matches. The CDR3 sequence is 15 residues long. Germline V gives CDR1 DFQATT, CDR2 SNEGSKA (reference sequence). The CDR3 sequence: CSARAPASGSYEQFF. The CDR3 nucleotides read TGCAGTGCTAGAGCCCCAGCTAGCGGGAGCTATGAGCAGTTCTTC.

V is TRBV5-5 and J is TRBJ2-1; TRBD2 matches at 11 bases. This CDR3 has 16 residues. Germline V gene sequence: CDR1 SGHKS, CDR2 YYEKEE (reference sequence). With V trimmed by 2 bases and J by 0 bases, 1 base remained unmatched. The CDR3 loop is CASSFGLAGSYNEQFF. CDR3 bases: TGTGCCAGCAGCTTTGGACTAGCGGGCTCCTACAATGAGCAGTTCTTC.

This clonotype is a singleton in its sample. Being one base from a much bigger clone, this may be a read error. The chain recombines TRBV20-1 with TRBJ2-7; a weak D match, TRBD2 (6 bases). Trimming removed 5 bases at V and 6 bases at J, with 14 bases between. From germline, CDR1 is DFQATT and CDR2 SNEGSKA (reference sequence). This CDR3 region has 12 residues. The CDR3 loop reads CSAGQRAREQYF. CDR3 DNA: TGCAGTGCTGGTCAGCGGGCACGCGAGCAGTACTTC.

The table lists this clonotype with many counts. The V gene is TRBV20-1, the J gene TRBJ1-4; D unresolved. Germline loops: CDR1 DFQATT, CDR2 SNEGSKA (reference sequence). The V gene lost 1 base and the J gene lost 8 bases, with 2 bases spanning the gap. This CDR3 spans 10 amino acids. CDR3 loop: CSARGEKLFF. CDR3 nucleotides: TGCAGTGCTAGAGGGGAAAAACTGTTTTTT.

In this sample, this clonotype turned up many times. The chain has TRBV29-1 and TRBJ2-1; TRBD1 aligns across 7 bases. Germline CDR1 reads SQVTM; CDR2 reads ANQGSEA. V shed 8 bases and J 4 bases; nucleotides not matched to a gene: 2. CDR3 length equals 11 residues. CDR3 DNA: TGCAGCCAGGGGGTATACAATGAGCAGTTCTTC. This sequence encodes CSQGVYNEQFF.

This clonotype was counted ten times or more. The chain carries TRBV7-2 and TRBJ2-3, with 10 bases lining up with TRBD2. This CDR3 is built from 16 residues. CDR1 is SGHTA and CDR2 is FQGNSA in the germline V gene. V trimming: 1 base; J trimming: 1 base; junction bases outside the gene matches: 2. CDR3 nucleotide sequence: TGTGCCAGCAGCTTAGGAGGACTAGCGGGCACAGATACGCAGTATTTT. Protein product: CASSLGGLAGTDTQYF.

A note on this clonotype: A junction end diverges from the germline sequence, so it may reflect a read error. The J gene is TRBJ2-5, the V gene TRBV7-6; unclear D gene. CDR1 SGHVS and CDR2 FNYEAQ come from the germline V gene. The CDR3 has 13 amino acids. The CDR3 region is CANSLGPQDTQYF. The CDR3 region has the DNA TGTGCCAACAGCTTAGGACCACAAGATACCCAGTACTTC. The whole variable domain, remainder taken from reference TRBV7-6 and TRBJ2-5, is GAGVSQSPRYKVTKRGQDVALRCDPISGHVSLYWYRQALGQGPEFLTYFNYEAQQDKSGLPNDRFSAERPEGSISTLTIQRTEQRDSAMYRCANSLGPQDTQYFGPGTRLLVL.

The sample holds many counts of this clonotype. CDR3 loop: CASSEQGVRNQPQHF. The CDR3 bases are TGTGCCAGCAGTGAACAGGGGGTGCGGAATCAGCCCCAGCATTTT. The J gene is TRBJ1-5, the V gene TRBV2; 7 nucleotides agree with TRBD1. The germline gives CDR1 SNHLY, CDR2 FYNNEI. Trimming cost V 2 bases and J 4 bases; bases outside gene matches: 5. CDR3 size: 15 residues.

At least ten counts were recorded for this clonotype. The chain has TRBV28 and TRBJ1-1, with a possible D match to TRBD1 (5 bases). The V gene lost 3 bases and the J gene lost 0 bases, with 5 bases spanning the gap. Looked up from germline, CDR1 is MDHEN and CDR2 is SYDVKM. CDR3 size: 13 residues. The CDR3 sequence is CASSFRVNTEAFF. CDR3 sequence (DNA): TGTGCCAGCAGTTTCAGGGTGAACACTGAAGCTTTCTTT.

This clonotype has ten or more counts. CDR3 region: CASSQGNQPQHF. The CDR3 bases are TGTGCCAGCTCACAGGGCAATCAGCCCCAGCATTTT. The J gene is TRBJ1-5, the V gene TRBV2, with a weak D call TRBD1 (5 bases). The length of the CDR3 is 12 residues. CDR1 and CDR2 (germline): SNHLY, FYNNEI. V was trimmed by 8 bases and J by 2 bases, leaving 7 bases between them.

This clonotype was picked up many times. The chain is built from TRBV27 and TRBJ2-7, with TRBD2 identical over 7 bases. The CDR3 has 13 amino acids. V lost 1 base, J lost 5 bases, and 2 bases stayed unmatched. CDR1 and CDR2 (germline): MNHEY, SMNVEV (reference sequence). The DNA of the CDR3 is TGTGCCAGCAGTTTATGGGAGGGTGACGAGCAGTACTTC. It is translated as CASSLWEGDEQYF.

At least ten counts were recorded for this clonotype. The CDR3 loop reads CASTGTGQTGELFF. Written as DNA, the CDR3 is TGTGCCAGTACCGGGACAGGGCAGACCGGGGAGCTGTTTTTT. The rearrangement joins TRBV19 to TRBJ2-2, with 9 bases that match TRBD1. Unmatched junction bases numbered 5, after V lost 7 bases and J lost 5 bases. The CDR3 loop spans 14 amino acids. Per the germline V gene, CDR1 is LNHDA and CDR2 is SQIVND (reference sequence).

This clonotype has ten or more counts. The rearrangement joins TRBV5-1 to TRBJ1-1; perhaps TRBD1 as D (5 bases). Germline V gene lookup returns CDR1 SGHRS and CDR2 YFSETQ. The CDR3 length is 13 residues. Trimming stripped 1 base from V and 4 bases from J, with 8 bases between. CDR3 region: CASSLPGGTEAFF. In nucleotides, the CDR3 is TGCGCCAGCAGCTTGCCGGGGGGCACTGAAGCTTTCTTT.

This clonotype was observed a handful of times. The V and J genes are TRBV27 and TRBJ2-2; D possibly corresponds to TRBD1 (5 bases). The length of the CDR3 is 15 residues. The V gene lost 6 bases and the J gene lost 1 base, with 12 bases spanning the gap. Germline V gene lookup returns CDR1 MNHEY and CDR2 SMNVEV (reference sequence). CDR3 DNA sequence: TGTGCCAGCAGCTGGACAATTGAGAACACCGGGGAGCTGTTTTTT. This encodes CASSWTIENTGELFF.

In this sample, this clonotype turned up many times. The chain carries TRBV7-2 and TRBJ2-7, with 8 bases identical to TRBD1. Germline lookup yields CDR1 SGHTA and CDR2 FQGNSA. The length of the CDR3 is 15 residues. Losses at the gene ends were 1 base for V and 1 base for J; bases not matched to a gene: 3. The CDR3 nucleotides are TGTGCCAGCAGCTTAGGGACAGGGACTTCCTACGAGCAGTACTTC. It yields the protein CASSLGTGTSYEQYF.

The table lists this clonotype with many counts. J is TRBJ2-1 and V is TRBV5-1, with unresolved D. The germline CDR1 and CDR2 sequences are SGHRS and YFSETQ. CDR3 length: 12 amino acids. V dropped 0 bases and J dropped 6 bases, with 4 bases sitting between them. CDR3 nucleotide sequence: TGCGCCAGCAGCTTGGAGAGCAATGAGCAGTTCTTC. Its protein product is CASSLESNEQFF.

The sample holds many counts of this clonotype. This chain links TRBV12-3 or TRBV12-4 with TRBJ2-7; unclear D gene. The CDR3 runs 13 residues. Trimming pared 5 bases from V and 3 bases from J, leaving 11 bases between. The CDR3 DNA reads as TGTGCCAGCAGTCCGACGTTGAACTACGAGCAGTACTTC. It encodes CASSPTLNYEQYF.

This clonotype was seen ten or more times. This chain joins TRBV20-1 and TRBJ2-4; the D gene is possibly TRBD1 (5 bases). Trimming took 7 bases from V and 0 from J, leaving 16 bases between them. The length of the CDR3 is 15 residues. Germline V gene lookup returns CDR1 DFQATT and CDR2 SNEGSKA (reference sequence). CDR3 residues: CSVSPQGRAKNIQYF. CDR3 coding DNA: TGCAGTGTCTCCCCCCAGGGCCGAGCCAAAAACATTCAGTACTTC.

J is TRBJ2-3 and V is TRBV5-5; no definite D call. Germline-derived CDR1 and CDR2 are SGHKS and YYEKEE (reference sequence). The V gene lost 4 bases and the J gene lost 2 bases, with 8 bases spanning the gap. The CDR3 has 13 amino acids. CDR3 loop: CASSLRLTDTQYF. The CDR3 bases are TGTGCCAGCAGCCTCAGACTCACAGATACGCAGTATTTT. The full variable domain, in which reference TRBV5-5 and TRBJ2-3 provide the parts outside the CDR3, is DAGVTQSPTHLIKTRGQQVTLRCSPISGHKSVSWYQQVLGQGPQFIFQYYEKEERGRGNFPDRFSARQFPNYSSELNVNALLLGDSALYLCASSLRLTDTQYFGPGTRLTVL.

This clonotype was seen ten or more times. The rearrangement uses TRBV7-2 and TRBJ2-1; D not resolved. V was shortened by 5 bases and J by 7 bases, with 6 bases between the two germline ends. Germline lookup yields CDR1 SGHTA and CDR2 FQGNSA. The CDR3 is made up of 11 amino acids. In DNA, the CDR3 is TGTGCCAGCAGCCGCCTTAATGAGCAGTTCTTC. This sequence encodes CASSRLNEQFF.

This clonotype turned up a few times. A much larger clone differs by one base, so this may be a read error. The chain couples TRBV20-1 to TRBJ2-7, with a tentative D call TRBD2 (6 bases). CDR3 length equals 12 residues. CDR1 is DFQATT and CDR2 is SNEGSKA in the germline V gene (reference sequence). V lost 7 bases, J lost 3 bases, and 13 bases lay in between. CDR3 amino acids: CSGEESDYEQYF. The CDR3 nucleotides are TGCAGTGGGGAGGAATCGGACTACGAGCAGTACTTC.

Worth noting for this clonotype: No conserved phenylalanine or tryptophan is present at the end of the CDR3, so a read error is the likely explanation. The DNA is left out, because the CDR3 cannot be placed on it with certainty; the CDR3 is given as TCRdb lists it. The chain recombines TRBV25-1 with TRBJ1-1; the DNA was not used to check the table's D call, TRBD1. The CDR3 spans 12 amino acids, including both terminal residues. Germline assignment: CDR1 MGHDK and CDR2 SYGVNS. The chain's CDR3 is CASSRQGVRAIL.

This clonotype was found many times. The J gene is TRBJ2-7, the V gene TRBV15; no reliable D call. The CDR3 loop spans 14 amino acids. Germline assignment: CDR1 LNHNV and CDR2 YYDKDF (reference sequence). Trimming pared 0 bases from V and 5 bases from J, leaving 11 bases between. The CDR3 DNA reads TGTGCCACCAGCAGAGAGGTAGGGTCCGACGAGCAGTACTTC. Translated: CATSREVGSDEQYF.

This clonotype was detected many times. The V call is TRBV6-5, the J call TRBJ1-1; D might be TRBD1 (5 bases). CDR1 MNHEY and CDR2 SVGAGI come from the germline V gene. The ends were cut back, 6 bases at V and 3 bases at J, with 17 bases in the middle. The CDR3 is made up of 15 amino acids. In nucleotides, the CDR3 is TGTGCCAGCAGGCGACGCAGGGTTTGGGACACTGAAGCTTTCTTT. Amino acid sequence: CASRRRRVWDTEAFF.

In its sample, this clonotype was seen many times. V usage is TRBV4-1 and J usage is TRBJ2-5, with no clear D. CDR3 size: 15 residues. Trimming cost V 0 bases and J 7 bases, with 15 bases left between them. Germline-derived CDR1 and CDR2 are MGHRA and YSYEKL. This CDR3 reads CASSQDRSAMGTQYF. The CDR3, as DNA: TGCGCCAGCAGCCAAGATCGGTCGGCAATGGGGACCCAGTACTTC.

In regard to this clonotype: This clone may be a read error of a much larger clone one base away. The gene calls are TRBV12-3 or TRBV12-4 and TRBJ1-1; perhaps TRBD1 as D (5 bases). Trimming left V 8 bases short and J 2 bases short, with 15 bases between. The CDR3 consists of 14 residues. CDR3 in amino acids: CASRRTSSNTEAFF. The CDR3 DNA reads TGTGCCAGCCGCCGGACAAGTTCTAACACTGAAGCTTTCTTT.

This clonotype was seen ten or more times. The chain uses TRBV6-5 and TRBJ2-3; 11 bases are a match to TRBD1. Trimming cost V 6 bases and J 1 base; bases outside gene matches: 3. The germline gives CDR1 MNHEY, CDR2 SVGAGI. The CDR3 spans 15 residues. The CDR3 DNA reads as TGTGCCAGCAGAAAGGGACAGGGGGGCACAGATACGCAGTATTTT. Translation gives CASRKGQGGTDTQYF.